The 13 T cell receptor beta chains presented below share a single source sample, sequenced in a study of Ad26.COV2.S vaccination and SARS-CoV-2 variants. Treatment meaning: roughly 19 received Ad26.COV2.S at low or high dose, single or two shots; about 5 received placebo; per-sample allocation not given. Following the first vaccine or placebo injection, samples were taken on day 63. Some clones are missing from TCRdb's copy, which holds only in-frame ones; the method was immunoSEQ multiplex PCR. This sample carries about 320,000 clones, about 86% of them seen once, and the ten largest clones take more than 1.5%. The input for sequencing was peripheral blood, taken in a trial of Ad26.COV2.S vaccine versus placebo. These receptors were collected from a person aged 18-65 years who received the Ad26.COV2.S COVID-19 vaccine or a placebo.

This clone was counted only a few times. The rearrangement uses TRBV6-5 and TRBJ2-7, with 7 bases lining up with TRBD1. Losses at the gene ends were 0 bases for V and 0 bases for J; bases not matched to a gene: 2. CDR1 is MNHEY and CDR2 is SVGAGI in the germline V gene. This CDR3 is 15 amino acids long. CDR3 loop: CASSYSGQSSYEQYF. CDR3 nucleotides: TGTGCCAGCAGTTACTCGGGACAGAGCTCCTACGAGCAGTACTTC.

This clone has a single count. The chain carries TRBV18 and TRBJ2-1; 8 positions match TRBD2. The junction had 10 bases not matched to a gene; V was cut back by 2 bases and J by 7 bases. Germline V gene lookup returns CDR1 KGHSH and CDR2 LQKENI. This CDR3 is 16 amino acids long. The CDR3 spells CASSPGQRGGGNEQFF. The CDR3 DNA reads as TGTGCCAGCTCACCAGGGCAACGGGGGGGCGGAAATGAGCAGTTCTTC.

This clone was observed once. This chain joins TRBV11-2 and TRBJ2-7; D possibly corresponds to TRBD2 (5 bases). The CDR3 extends over 15 amino acids. Germline-derived CDR1 and CDR2 are SGHAT and FQNNGV. V lost 2 bases and J lost 3, with 14 bases in between. CDR3 in DNA: TGTGCCAGCAGCTTAACCCCCCTCGGGGTCTACGAGCAGTACTTC. This encodes CASSLTPLGVYEQYF.

This clone appeared a single time. V is TRBV4-1 and J is TRBJ1-1; D gene ambiguous. This CDR3 has 13 residues. V was trimmed by 8 bases and J by 1 base, leaving 11 bases between them. Germline V gene data show CDR1 as MGHRA and CDR2 as YSYEKL. The CDR3 DNA is TGCGCCAGCGGGCCGGGCAAGAACACTGAAGCTTTCTTT. Translating gives CASGPGKNTEAFF.

This sequence joins TRBV30 and TRBJ2-3; TRBD1 matches 7 bases. Germline loops: CDR1 GTSNPN, CDR2 SVGIG (reference sequence). There are 15 residues in the CDR3. V lost 5 bases and J lost 4; bases outside the gene matches: 12. The CDR3 DNA sequence: TGTGCCTGGGGTGACAGGGACCGTTGGGCAGATACGCAGTATTTT. This gives the protein CAWGDRDRWADTQYF.

The V gene is TRBV6-5, the J gene TRBJ1-3; D gene uncertain. The CDR3 has 15 residues. V was trimmed by 5 bases and J by 0 bases, leaving 11 bases between them. CDR1 and CDR2 from the germline V gene are MNHEY and SVGAGI. This CDR3 reads CASSTEGYSGNTIYF. The CDR3 DNA is TGTGCCAGCAGTACGGAGGGTTACTCTGGAAACACCATATATTTT.

This clone was observed a single time. The J gene is TRBJ1-5, the V gene TRBV19; possibly TRBD1 for D (6 bases). The ends were cut back, 6 bases at V and 4 bases at J, with 13 bases in the middle. Germline loops: CDR1 LNHDA, CDR2 SQIVND (reference sequence). The CDR3 contains 14 residues. CDR3 loop: CASRKQGGNQPQHF. DNA for the CDR3: TGTGCCAGTAGAAAACAGGGAGGGAATCAGCCCCAGCATTTT.

A note on this clone: A read error may produce the germline difference seen at one junction end. The CDR3 protein is CASSPRTSGSSYEKYF. The CDR3 DNA reads TGTGCCAGCAGCCCCCGGACTAGCGGGTCCTCCTACGAGAAGTACTTC. The chain employs TRBV6-2 or TRBV6-3 and TRBJ2-7, with TRBD2 identical over 11 bases. The CDR3 spans 16 residues. From germline, CDR1 is MNHEY and CDR2 SVGEGT.

This clone was counted a single time. The chain has TRBV5-1 and TRBJ2-1; 11 nucleotides agree with TRBD2. With 4 bases clipped from V and 3 bases from J, the junction kept 9 bases outside the gene matches. The CDR3 contains 17 residues. Germline CDR1 reads SGHRS; CDR2 reads YFSETQ. CDR3 amino acids: CASSPGTSGSLYNEQFF. For the CDR3, the DNA is TGCGCCAGCAGCCCCGGGACTAGCGGCTCCCTCTACAATGAGCAGTTCTTC.

The chain carries TRBV4-1 and TRBJ1-6, with TRBD1 matching over 10 bases. CDR1 and CDR2 from the germline V gene are MGHRA and YSYEKL. CDR3 size: 20 residues. The junction had 8 bases not matched to a gene; V was cut back by 0 bases and J by 0 bases. For the CDR3, the DNA is TGCGCCAGCAGCCAAGACTCCCCGGACAGGGGGTTCTCCTATAATTCACCCCTCCACTTT. Translation: CASSQDSPDRGFSYNSPLHF.

This chain joins TRBV27 and TRBJ2-1, with D perhaps TRBD1 (5 bases). Trimming removed 5 bases from V and 8 bases from J, with 16 bases in between. CDR1 MNHEY and CDR2 SMNVEV come from the germline V gene (reference sequence). The CDR3 is made up of 14 amino acids. CDR3 DNA sequence: TGTGCCAGCAGTCCTAAAAAGGGGTCTGATGAGCAGTTCTTC. Translated, it gives CASSPKKGSDEQFF.

V is TRBV18 and J is TRBJ2-7; 9 positions match TRBD1. The length of the CDR3 is 16 residues. V was clipped by 3 bases and J by 2 bases; unmatched bases: 8. Germline CDR1 is KGHSH and CDR2 is LQKENI. CDR3 amino acids: CASSPLRGQGAYEQYF. CDR3 DNA sequence: TGTGCCAGCTCACCTCTGAGGGGACAGGGCGCCTACGAGCAGTACTTC.

The chain uses TRBV27 and TRBJ2-1; TRBD2 matches at 15 bases. CDR3 size: 19 residues. V lost 6 bases to trimming and J lost 1 base; unmatched junction nucleotides: 10. The germline CDR1 and CDR2 sequences are MNHEY and SMNVEV (reference sequence). CDR3 sequence: CASSTVGLAGGPSYNEQFF. Here the CDR3 DNA reads TGTGCCAGCAGCACGGTGGGACTAGCGGGGGGACCTTCCTACAATGAGCAGTTCTTC.